Sequencing of this T cell receptor beta chain was carried out in a study of T cells in Graves' hyperthyroidism and ophthalmopathy (dated by TCRdb to the late 2010s). At the level of the whole study: Peripheral blood was collected at initial diagnosis, before any treatment. To identify distinguishing TCR V-J signatures, a discovery cohort of about 100 patients was used, comprising some 45 with Graves' ophthalmopathy and around 57 with stable Graves' hyperthyroidism. Prospective prediction of ophthalmopathy was tested in an independent validation cohort consisting of 18 to 20 hyperthyroidism patients and more than 15 patients who later progressed to ophthalmopathy. The 100 or so discovery patients were divided at random into training and test sets in a 7:3 ratio. In about 6 Graves' hyperthyroidism patients, the study also compared T-cell repertoires from thyroid tissue with T-cell repertoires from blood. Once sampling was done, hyperthyroidism patients were given methimazole at a starting dose of 30 mg daily, whereas ophthalmopathy patients were given high-dose intravenous methylprednisolone. TCR Vbeta CDR3 sequencing of 130 to 150 peripheral blood samples (more than 40 ophthalmopathy, some 75 hyperthyroidism and some 17 progressor patients) is reported in the paper.

Amplification of TCR beta CDR3 regions was carried out from RNA transcripts. The first round of RT-PCR for the TCR CDR3 was performed with the HTBI primer set and the Qiagen OneStep RT-PCR kit. Libraries were constructed in a second round of multiplex PCR, after which size selection and purification were performed. Paired-end sequencing of the libraries was performed with 100 bp reads on an Illumina HiSeq2000. Per the authors' processing: SOAPnuke was used to process the raw data, removing reads that contained adapters or uncalled bases, had a mean Phred below 15, or lacked an exact match to the constant primer or identifier. High-quality paired reads were merged with COPE v1.2.5, and unique nucleotide sequences were defined as clonotypes. MiTCR v1.1 was used to align the clonotypes against IMGT TRBV, TRBD and TRBJ reference segments. Analysis was restricted to V-J combinations with a frequency above 0.0001, which covered 98% to 99.2% of repertoires. A TCS score was defined as the ratio of F50 (clonal expansion) to E x V (chaos), with BLOSUM62-based TCRdist applied between CDR3 peptides within each V-J. Welch's t-statistics and random forest reduced roughly 530 V-J features to some 14, which were used in a naive Bayes classifier (R e1071). TCRdb redid the processing of the public reads, applying fastp at Q25 and MiXCR, and retained in-frame beta chains. Every CDR3 protein is listed once, alongside the most common genes and DNA of its rows. The V and J calls were determined by TCRdb, not by the authors. This sample holds approximately 430,000 distinct CDR3 sequences; 15% to 19% were observed only once. The top ten clonotypes cover roughly 7.7% of the sample.

With respect to this clonotype: There is no known antigen for this receptor. No much larger clone is present one base from it, and per-base qualities are unavailable.

The investigation overall reported the following: No statistical method was used to fix the sample size in advance, and group allocation was not hidden from the investigators. Most expanded thyroid clonotypes (frequency above 0.001) were also found in blood, which suggests that blood repertoires may mirror thyroid immune responses. A model built on a 13 V-J signature distinguished ophthalmopathy from stable hyperthyroidism, reaching roughly 88% sensitivity and 81.08% specificity in cross-validation and 80%/75% in testing. In validation, the model predicted progression to ophthalmopathy a median of around six months before onset, with about 64% sensitivity and about 72% specificity.

A patient counted as having stable Graves' hyperthyroidism if no progression to ophthalmopathy occurred over 18 months of follow-up. Hyperthyroidism patients were newly diagnosed, had a disease duration of under 2 months, and were aged 18 to 65 years. Patients with uncontrolled infections, other autoimmune diseases, pregnancy or lactation were excluded. Diagnoses were established on the basis of clinical symptoms, serum thyroxine and TRAb, thyroid ultrasound, and orbital computed tomography. Ficoll-Paque density gradient centrifugation was used to isolate PBMCs from approximately 10 ml of fresh peripheral blood. Total RNA was extracted with Trizol reagent, and quality was checked on an Agilent 2100 Bioanalyzer. Trimming takes 5 bases from V and 10 bases from J, and the germline ends sit 15 bases apart. Including cysteine and phenylalanine, the CDR3 has 12 amino acids. Only the CDR3 portion is preserved as DNA: 36 bases, with reading frame beginning at the first base. Looking up the germline V gene yields CDR1 MNHEY and CDR2 SVGEGT.

Sequenced input: blood. The chain uses TRBV6-2 or TRBV6-3 and TRBJ2-7; the D gene assignment is ambiguous. This receptor was obtained from a woman between 18 and 30 years old with Graves' hyperthyroidism. The bases read TGTGCCAGCAGTCCCACGTCCTACGGACAGTACTTC. The encoded protein is CASSPTSYGQYF.